These 19 T cell receptor beta chains originate from one sample sequenced in a study of blood T cell repertoires in COVID-19 (TCRdb year 2020). Libraries were constructed by the immunoSEQ multiplex PCR assay. This is the immuneACCESS table as TCRdb keeps it, with only in-frame sequences that have V and J called. A part of the clones is gone; compared with another copy, unresolved V genes explain less than half, and the rest is unexplained. The sample has about 83,000 clones on record, about 88% of them singletons. The ten largest clonotypes hold around 7.8% of the sample. The sequenced sample was peripheral blood. Receptors originate from a man older than 75 with active or convalescent COVID-19.

The rearrangement links TRBV14 to TRBJ1-2; the D gene is possibly TRBD1 (5 bases). Trimming shortened V by 0 bases and J by 2 bases, and 10 bases separated the two germline ends. Per the germline V gene, CDR1 is SGHDN and CDR2 is FVKESK. The CDR3 totals 15 residues. The CDR3 coding sequence is TGTGCCAGCAGCCAAGAGCCCGGGGGGAACTATGGCTACACCTTC. This sequence encodes CASSQEPGGNYGYTF.

V and J are TRBV6-5 and TRBJ1-5; tentative D call: TRBD1 (5 bases). There are 13 residues in the CDR3. Trimming stripped 6 bases from V and 2 bases from J, with 8 bases between. Germline V gives CDR1 MNHEY, CDR2 SVGAGI. CDR3 DNA: TGTGCCAGCAGATCGGGGGGCAATCAGCCCCAGCATTTT. This codes for CASRSGGNQPQHF.

This clone was seen only a few times. V usage is TRBV19 and J usage is TRBJ1-3, with TRBD1 matching 10 bases. The V gene end was trimmed by 10 bases and the J gene end by 0 bases; junction bases not matched to a gene: 3. Germline values: CDR1 LNHDA, CDR2 SQIVND (reference sequence). CDR3 length: 14 amino acids. The CDR3 sequence is CATRDRGSGNTIYF. CDR3 bases: TGTGCCACCCGGGACAGGGGCTCTGGAAACACCATATATTTT. The whole variable domain, filled in from reference TRBV19 and TRBJ1-3, reads DGGITQSPKYLFRKEGQNVTLSCEQNLNHDAMYWYRQDPGQGLRLIYYSQIVNDFQKGDIAEGYSVSREKKESFPLTVTSAQKNPTAFYLCATRDRGSGNTIYFGEGSWLTVV.

The V and J genes are TRBV19 and TRBJ1-5, with D unresolved. The CDR3 covers 15 residues. Germline CDR1 reads LNHDA; CDR2 reads SQIVND (reference sequence). V gave up 3 bases and J gave up 8 bases, with 17 bases separating them. CDR3 nucleotides: TGTGCCAGTAGTATTCCGGGGTCGAGGAGGAAGCCCCAGCATTTT. It is translated as CASSIPGSRRKPQHF.

The genes are TRBV28 and TRBJ1-1; maybe TRBD1 (6 bases). In germline, CDR1 is MDHEN, CDR2 SYDVKM. The CDR3 contains 14 residues. The ends were cut back, 1 base at V and 6 bases at J, with 12 bases in the middle. This CDR3 reads CASSLSQGRAEAFF. The CDR3 nucleotides are TGTGCCAGCAGTTTATCCCAGGGGAGGGCTGAAGCTTTCTTT. The variable domain in full, with the rest retrieved from reference TRBV28 and TRBJ1-1, is DVKVTQSSRYLVKRTGEKVFLECVQDMDHENMFWYRQDPGLGLRLIYFSYDVKMKEKGDIPEGYSVSREKKERFSLILESASTNQTSMYLCASSLSQGRAEAFFGQGTRLTVV.

The chain joins TRBV19 to TRBJ1-6, with 10 bases identical to TRBD1. The J segment lost 9 bases and the V segment lost 4 bases, leaving 6 bases of the junction unmatched. The CDR3 totals 15 residues. CDR1 is LNHDA and CDR2 is SQIVND in the germline V gene (reference sequence). CDR3 residues: CASSTTGQGSSPLHF. The CDR3 DNA is TGTGCCAGTAGTACTACGGGACAGGGGTCTTCACCCCTCCACTTT. The full variable domain, rest sourced from reference TRBV19 and TRBJ1-6, is DGGITQSPKYLFRKEGQNVTLSCEQNLNHDAMYWYRQDPGQGLRLIYYSQIVNDFQKGDIAEGYSVSREKKESFPLTVTSAQKNPTAFYLCASSTTGQGSSPLHFGNGTRLTVT.

This chain joins TRBV28 and TRBJ1-5, with D perhaps matching TRBD1 (5 bases). Trimming removed 9 bases from V and 0 bases from J, with 15 bases in between. Germline V lookup: CDR1 MDHEN, CDR2 SYDVKM. The length of the CDR3 is 15 residues. DNA of the CDR3: TGTGCCAGTTTTGGGGGGGTGTATAGCAATCAGCCCCAGCATTTT. Protein sequence: CASFGGVYSNQPQHF.

This chain connects TRBV5-1 to TRBJ2-6; tentative D call: TRBD1 (6 bases). Per the germline V gene, CDR1 is SGHRS and CDR2 is YFSETQ. Trimming took off 0 bases at V and 2 bases at J, with 9 bases between the two ends. The length of the CDR3 is 16 residues. CDR3 sequence (DNA): TGCGCCAGCAGCTTGGCCACAGGGCCTGGGGCCAACGTCCTGACTTTC. It translates to CASSLATGPGANVLTF. The entire variable domain, with the rest obtained from reference TRBV5-1 and TRBJ2-6, is as follows: KAGVTQTPRYLIKTRGQQVTLSCSPISGHRSVSWYQQTPGQGLQFLFEYFSETQRNKGNFPGRFSGRQFSNSRSEMNVSTLELGDSALYLCASSLATGPGANVLTFGAGSRLTVL.

The chain couples TRBV5-1 to TRBJ2-1, with 12 nucleotides matching TRBD2. CDR1 and CDR2 from the germline V gene are SGHRS and YFSETQ. This CDR3 is 15 amino acids long. With 0 bases clipped from V and 6 bases from J, the junction kept 1 base outside the gene matches. CDR3 sequence reads: CASSLASGGANEQFF. The DNA for the CDR3 is TGCGCCAGCAGCTTGGCTAGCGGGGGGGCCAATGAGCAGTTCTTC.

The chain links TRBV2 to TRBJ1-2, with 7 bases fitting TRBD1. This CDR3 has 14 residues. V lost 6 bases to trimming and J lost 2 bases; unmatched junction nucleotides: 6. CDR1 is SNHLY, CDR2 FYNNEI, per germline. CDR3 protein: CASRYRGVNYGYTF. The CDR3 DNA sequence: TGTGCCAGCAGATACAGGGGAGTGAACTATGGCTACACCTTC. Full variable domain (outside the CDR3, taken from reference TRBV2 and TRBJ1-2): EPEVTQTPSHQVTQMGQEVILRCVPISNHLYFYWYRQILGQKVEFLVSFYNNEISEKSEIFDDQFSVERPDGSNFTLKIRSTKLEDSAMYFCASRYRGVNYGYTFGSGTRLTVV.

The gene calls are TRBV21-1 and TRBJ1-5; the table assigns TRBD1, which was not confirmed against the DNA. TRBV21-1 is labeled a pseudogene. The CDR3 has 17 residues. CDR3 nucleotides: TGTGCCAGCAGCAAAGTTACAGGCGTTGGTAGCAATCAGCCCCAGCATTTT. Encoded protein: CASSKVTGVGSNQPQHF.

The chain couples TRBV18 to TRBJ2-7; perhaps TRBD2 as D (5 bases). The CDR3 length is 12 residues. Looked up from germline, CDR1 is KGHSH and CDR2 is LQKENI. The V end lost 3 bases, the J end lost 4 bases, and 7 bases lay between the germline ends. The CDR3 DNA is TGTGCCAGCTCACCGGGGAGATACGAGCAGTACGTC. Encoded protein: CASSPGRYEQYV.

This chain links TRBV11-3 with TRBJ2-5; 11 bases are a match to TRBD1. V lost 3 bases and J lost 5; bases outside the gene matches: 14. Per germline, CDR1 SGHNT and CDR2 YENEEA. The CDR3 consists of 18 residues. CDR3 DNA: TGTGCCAGCAGCTTGGGGCCCGGATGGACAGGGGGCCGGGAGACCCAGTACTTC. It translates to CASSLGPGWTGGRETQYF.

The CDR3 nucleotides read TGTGCCAGCTCACCGGGGTCCAGGGGGCTGACAGATACGCAGTATTTT. This encodes CASSPGSRGLTDTQYF. The rearrangement joins TRBV18 to TRBJ2-3; 8 nucleotides line up with TRBD1. The CDR3 extends over 16 amino acids. The J segment lost 3 bases and the V segment lost 3 bases, leaving 8 bases of the junction unmatched. Germline loops: CDR1 KGHSH, CDR2 LQKENI.

This sequence joins TRBV5-1 and TRBJ2-6, with D perhaps TRBD2 (5 bases). This CDR3 is 15 amino acids long. The V and J ends lost 0 bases and 2 bases respectively, with 6 bases between them. The germline gives CDR1 SGHRS, CDR2 YFSETQ. The CDR3 bases are TGCGCCAGCAGCTTGGTCGGGACTGGGGCCAACGTCCTGACTTTC. Its protein product is CASSLVGTGANVLTF.

The rearrangement joins TRBV10-3 to TRBJ2-7; 7 nucleotides agree with TRBD1. Germline V gene data show CDR1 as ENHRY and CDR2 as SYGVKD. CDR3 size: 14 residues. The trim removed 2 bases at V and 3 bases at J, leaving 4 bases unmatched. The CDR3 reads CAISEGQDDYEQYV. CDR3 in DNA: TGTGCCATCAGTGAGGGACAGGACGACTACGAGCAGTACGTC.

This clone was counted a single time. The rearrangement links TRBV7-2 to TRBJ1-5; TRBD1 matches at 7 bases. Germline lookup yields CDR1 SGHTA and CDR2 FQGNSA. V trimming: 3 bases; J trimming: 7 bases; junction bases outside the gene matches: 3. The CDR3 sequence is 13 residues long. CDR3 sequence reads: CASSLTGPQPQHF. The CDR3 DNA reads TGTGCCAGCAGCTTGACAGGGCCCCAGCCCCAGCATTTT.

The V call is TRBV6-5, the J call TRBJ1-1; tentatively, D is TRBD1 (6 bases). Germline V gene data show CDR1 as MNHEY and CDR2 as SVGAGI. Trimming cost V 4 bases and J 6 bases, with 15 bases left between them. CDR3 length: 14 residues. The CDR3 DNA reads as TGTGCCAGCAGTTCGCCGGGGGGCAAGGCTGAAGCTTTCTTT. Amino acids: CASSSPGGKAEAFF.

V gene TRBV12-3 or TRBV12-4 combines with J gene TRBJ1-3; D remains ambiguous. V was pared by 2 bases and J by 2 bases, with 4 bases between. CDR3 length: 13 amino acids. CDR3 bases: TGTGCCAGCAGTTTATCCGCTGGAAACACCATATATTTT. This gives the protein CASSLSAGNTIYF.